The T cell receptor (beta chain) under discussion was sequenced for a study of blood T cell repertoires in COVID-19. Study-wide context: Samples of COVID-19 (acute and convalescent) were obtained from the United States, Italy and Spain.

Turning to this clone: Within the sample, other DNA sequences also encode this same CDR3.

The assay was immunoSEQ multiplex PCR, and TCRdb's table has in-frame clones only and misses some. The table includes around 50,000 clones, around nine tenths detected once. The receptor was isolated from a human donor in a cohort sampled during active COVID-19. Sequencing was carried out using peripheral blood.

CDR3 protein: CASSLQGNTEAFF. The CDR3 coding sequence is TGTGCCAGCAGTCTCCAGGGTAACACTGAAGCTTTCTTT. The chain is built from TRBV12-3 or TRBV12-4 and TRBJ1-1; tentatively, D is TRBD1 (5 bases). The CDR3 length is 13 residues. V dropped 5 bases and J dropped 2 bases, with 9 bases sitting between them.